A selection of T cell receptor beta chains follows, all from one sample in a study of identical twins. Using its own MiXCR run on the 5' RACE reads, TCRdb lists one record per CDR3 protein. The sample lists 1.5 million or so distinct CDR3 sequences, about 32% occurring once. The sequencing sample was made of cord blood. The receptors derive from a newborn girl in good health. Both conserved end residues are trimmed from each CDR3. Not every row has a clone size; where given, it reads once, few, many or a size class.

V gene	clone size	J gene	CDR3 protein
TRBV20-1	.	TRBJ1-6	SARPGPHNSPLH
TRBV10-3	.	.	AISGGTSANEQY
TRBV20-1	.	TRBJ2-1	SSPSQGAVYNEQF
TRBV10-1	.	TRBJ2-2	ASSGYGELF
TRBV29-1	.	TRBJ2-2	SVGRRGGNTGELF
TRBV7-9	.	TRBJ2-1	ASSLKRILAPSYNEQF
TRBV7-9	.	TRBJ2-1	ASSFLRTSSYNEQF
TRBV20-1	.	TRBJ2-3	SAGLAVPGDTQY
TRBV4-1	.	TRBJ2-5	ASSRVPTETQY
TRBV10-3	many	TRBJ1-2	AISEPGTNGYT
TRBV10-3	many	TRBJ2-7	AILSGGEQY
TRBV20-1	.	TRBJ2-3	SARGGEIGTQY
TRBV4-2	many	TRBJ1-5	ASSQVGQPQH
TRBV7-2	few	TRBJ2-7	ASSLASMGGGYEQY
TRBV7-2	.	TRBJ2-2	ASSLAFGVSTGELF
TRBV25-1	.	TRBJ1-5	ASTWDSQPQH